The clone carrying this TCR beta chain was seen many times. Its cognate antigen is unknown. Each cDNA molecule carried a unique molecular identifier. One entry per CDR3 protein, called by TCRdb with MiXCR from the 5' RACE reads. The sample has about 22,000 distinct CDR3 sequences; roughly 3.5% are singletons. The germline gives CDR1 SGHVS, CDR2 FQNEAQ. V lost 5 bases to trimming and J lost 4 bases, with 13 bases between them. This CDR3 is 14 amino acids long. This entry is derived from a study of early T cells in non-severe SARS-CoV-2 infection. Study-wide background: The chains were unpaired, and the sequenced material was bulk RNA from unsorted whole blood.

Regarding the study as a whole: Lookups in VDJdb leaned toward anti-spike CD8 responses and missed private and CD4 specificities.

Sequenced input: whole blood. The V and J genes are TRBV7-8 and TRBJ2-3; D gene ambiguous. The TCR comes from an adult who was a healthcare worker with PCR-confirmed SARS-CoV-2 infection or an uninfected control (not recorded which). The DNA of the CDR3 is TGTGCCAGCAGCCCTCTGGAAAGGTCAGATACGCAGTATTTT. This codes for CASSPLERSDTQYF.